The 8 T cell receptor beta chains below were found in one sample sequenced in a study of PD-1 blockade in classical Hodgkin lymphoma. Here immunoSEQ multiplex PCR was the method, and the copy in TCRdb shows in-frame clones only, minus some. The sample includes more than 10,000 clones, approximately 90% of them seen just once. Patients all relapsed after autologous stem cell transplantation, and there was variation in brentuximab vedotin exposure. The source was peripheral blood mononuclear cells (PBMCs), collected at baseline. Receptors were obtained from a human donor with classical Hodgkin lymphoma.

CDR3 sequence reads: CASSSDSWKNIQYF. CDR3 nucleotide sequence: TGTGCCAGTAGCTCGGACAGTTGGAAAAACATTCAGTACTTC. V gene TRBV19 combines with J gene TRBJ2-4, with D tentatively TRBD1 (6 bases). V lost 6 bases and J lost 4, with 13 bases in between. CDR1 and CDR2 from the germline V gene are LNHDA and SQIVND (reference sequence). The CDR3 length is 14 residues.

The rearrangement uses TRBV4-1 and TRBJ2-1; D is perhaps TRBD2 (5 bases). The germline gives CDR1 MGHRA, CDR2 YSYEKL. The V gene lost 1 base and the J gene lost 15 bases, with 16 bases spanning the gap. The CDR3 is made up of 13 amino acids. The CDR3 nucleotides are TGCGCCAGCAGCCAAGGAGGGAACTTTGATCGGTTCTTC. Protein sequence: CASSQGGNFDRFF.

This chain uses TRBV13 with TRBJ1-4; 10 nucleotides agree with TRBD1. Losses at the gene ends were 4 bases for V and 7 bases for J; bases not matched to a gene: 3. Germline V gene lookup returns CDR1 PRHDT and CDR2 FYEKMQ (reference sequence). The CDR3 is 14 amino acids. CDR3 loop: CASSSGQGSEKLFF. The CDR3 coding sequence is TGTGCCAGCAGCTCGGGACAGGGGAGTGAAAAACTGTTTTTT.

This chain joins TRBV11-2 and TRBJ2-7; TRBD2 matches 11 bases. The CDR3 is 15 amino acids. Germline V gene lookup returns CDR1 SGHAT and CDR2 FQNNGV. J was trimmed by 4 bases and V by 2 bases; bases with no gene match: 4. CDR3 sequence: CASSLITSGGYEQYF. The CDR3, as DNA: TGTGCCAGCAGCTTAATCACTAGCGGGGGTTACGAGCAGTACTTC.

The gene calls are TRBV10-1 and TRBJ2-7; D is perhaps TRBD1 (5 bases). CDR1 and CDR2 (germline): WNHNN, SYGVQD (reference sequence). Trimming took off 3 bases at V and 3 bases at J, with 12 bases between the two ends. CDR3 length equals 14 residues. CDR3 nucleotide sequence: TGCGCCAGCAGTGAATGGACACATCACTACGAGCAGTACTTC. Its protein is CASSEWTHHYEQYF.

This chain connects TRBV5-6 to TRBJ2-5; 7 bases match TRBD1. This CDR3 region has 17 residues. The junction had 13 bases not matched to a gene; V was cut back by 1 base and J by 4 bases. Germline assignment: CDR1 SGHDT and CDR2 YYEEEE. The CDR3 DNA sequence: TGTGCCAGCAGCTTGAAACAGGGGACGAGGACAGGAGAGACCCAGTACTTC. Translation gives CASSLKQGTRTGETQYF.

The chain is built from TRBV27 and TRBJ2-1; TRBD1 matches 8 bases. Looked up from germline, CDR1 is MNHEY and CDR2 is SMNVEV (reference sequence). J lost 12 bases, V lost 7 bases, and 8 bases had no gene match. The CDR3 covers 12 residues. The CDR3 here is CASIQGAMGQFF. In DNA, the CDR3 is TGTGCCAGCATCCAGGGGGCGATGGGGCAGTTCTTC.

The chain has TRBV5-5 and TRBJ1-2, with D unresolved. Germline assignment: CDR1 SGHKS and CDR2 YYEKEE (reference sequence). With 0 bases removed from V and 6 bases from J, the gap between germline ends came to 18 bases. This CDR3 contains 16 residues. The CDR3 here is CASSLVTRVPIHGYTF. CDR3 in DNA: TGTGCCAGCAGCTTGGTGACACGAGTCCCTATTCATGGCTACACCTTC. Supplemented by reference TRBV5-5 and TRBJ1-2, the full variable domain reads DAGVTQSPTHLIKTRGQQVTLRCSPISGHKSVSWYQQVLGQGPQFIFQYYEKEERGRGNFPDRFSARQFPNYSSELNVNALLLGDSALYLCASSLVTRVPIHGYTFGSGTRLTVV.